One and the same sample provided the 8 T cell receptor beta chains below, sequenced in a study of regulatory T cells in long-lasting Graves disease. Time point specified: newly diagnosed GD, antithyroid drugs for less than 3 months. After RNA was extracted from PBMCs, the TCR library was made from it. According to the study, TCR beta libraries were built with iRepertoire HTBI primers and CDR3-region Arm-PCR. TCRdb ran MiXCR on the multiplex PCR reads and lists one entry per CDR3 protein. The table includes some 490,000 distinct CDR3 sequences, 12% detected once. These data also featured in a second study, about T cells in Graves' hyperthyroidism and ophthalmopathy.

This material consisted of peripheral blood mononuclear cells (PBMCs), taken at new diagnosis, from a patient treated with antithyroid drugs. The receptors were gathered from a woman aged 25 to 39 with Graves disease.

The rearrangement links TRBV4-1 to TRBJ2-7; D is perhaps TRBD1 (5 bases). The germline V gene encodes CDR1 MGHRA and CDR2 YSYEKL. V was shortened by 5 bases and J by 7 bases, with 15 bases between the two germline ends. The CDR3 spans 13 residues. CDR3 nucleotides: TGCGCCAGCAGCTCACTGACAGTCAATGAGCAGTACTTC. Amino acid sequence: CASSSLTVNEQYF.

This clonotype was detected many times. The genes are TRBV28 and TRBJ1-2, with D perhaps TRBD1 (6 bases). V was clipped by 7 bases and J by 0 bases, with 12 bases between them. The CDR3 totals 14 residues. CDR1 and CDR2 (germline): MDHEN, SYDVKM. The chain's CDR3 is CASTSRGANYGYTF. For the CDR3, the DNA is TGTGCCAGCACCTCCAGGGGCGCTAACTATGGCTACACCTTC.

This clonotype was detected only a few times. The V and J genes are TRBV29-1 and TRBJ2-4; D call uncertain. There are 11 residues in the CDR3. The V gene lost 8 bases and the J gene lost 2 bases, with 7 bases spanning the gap. Per the germline V gene, CDR1 is SQVTM and CDR2 is ANQGSEA. CDR3 sequence reads: CSSKTKNIQYF. The CDR3, as DNA: TGCAGCTCCAAGACCAAAAACATTCAGTACTTC.

This clonotype has more than one count but fewer than ten. The chain links TRBV19 to TRBJ2-2, with a tentative D call TRBD2 (6 bases). V was clipped by 10 bases and J by 2 bases, with 14 bases between them. Per germline, CDR1 LNHDA and CDR2 SQIVND (reference sequence). The CDR3 consists of 14 residues. DNA for the CDR3: TGTGCCACACAGGCTAGCGTAAACACCGGGGAGCTGTTTTTT. Translated: CATQASVNTGELFF. The complete variable domain, with remaining parts taken from reference TRBV19 and TRBJ2-2, reads DGGITQSPKYLFRKEGQNVTLSCEQNLNHDAMYWYRQDPGQGLRLIYYSQIVNDFQKGDIAEGYSVSREKKESFPLTVTSAQKNPTAFYLCATQASVNTGELFFGEGSRLTVL.

V is TRBV20-1 and J is TRBJ2-2; 12 bases map to TRBD2. In germline, CDR1 is DFQATT, CDR2 SNEGSKA (reference sequence). J lost 4 bases, V lost 1 base, and 4 bases had no gene match. The length of the CDR3 is 16 residues. CDR3 nucleotides: TGCAGTGCTAGAGTTAGACTAGCGGGAGTCACCGGGGAGCTGTTTTTT. Its protein is CSARVRLAGVTGELFF.

This clonotype came up many times. The CDR3 DNA reads TGTGCCAGCAGCCACGTCTATGGACCTCGACGGGTGAACACTGAAGCTTTCTTT. Amino acid sequence: CASSHVYGPRRVNTEAFF. The chain is built from TRBV27 and TRBJ1-1; D unresolved. The CDR3 has 18 amino acids. Germline V gene sequence: CDR1 MNHEY, CDR2 SMNVEV (reference sequence). Trimming shortened V by 6 bases and J by 0 bases, and 23 bases separated the two germline ends.

CDR3 in amino acids: CASSQEFPGVFPYEQYF. The CDR3 bases are TGTGCCAGCAGCCAAGAGTTCCCGGGAGTCTTCCCCTACGAGCAGTACTTC. The rearrangement uses TRBV14 and TRBJ2-7, with D tentatively TRBD2 (6 bases). Germline values: CDR1 SGHDN, CDR2 FVKESK. CDR3 size: 17 residues. V was pared by 0 bases and J by 2 bases, with 17 bases between.

This clonotype was observed many times. J is TRBJ2-1 and V is TRBV3-1; the match to TRBD2 covers 10 bases. Germline-derived CDR1 and CDR2 are LGHDT and YNNKEL (reference sequence). J gave up 5 bases and V 4 bases, and 8 bases lay outside the gene matches. The CDR3 has 16 residues. CDR3 protein: CASSRPGLALDNEQFF. CDR3 nucleotide sequence: TGTGCCAGCAGCCGTCCGGGACTAGCGCTTGACAATGAGCAGTTCTTC.